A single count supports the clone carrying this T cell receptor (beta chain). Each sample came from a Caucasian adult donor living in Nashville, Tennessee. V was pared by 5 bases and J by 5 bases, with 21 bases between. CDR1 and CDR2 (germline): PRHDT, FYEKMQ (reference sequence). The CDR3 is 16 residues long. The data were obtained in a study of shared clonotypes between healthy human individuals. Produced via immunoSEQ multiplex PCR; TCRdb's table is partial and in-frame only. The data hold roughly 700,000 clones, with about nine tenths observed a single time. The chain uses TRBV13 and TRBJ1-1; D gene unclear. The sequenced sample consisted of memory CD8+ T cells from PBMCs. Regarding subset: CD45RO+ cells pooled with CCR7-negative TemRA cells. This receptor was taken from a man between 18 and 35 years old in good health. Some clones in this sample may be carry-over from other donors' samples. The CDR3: CASSPSGSGGRTEAFF. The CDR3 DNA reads TGTGCCAGCAGCCCGAGCGGGAGCGGAGGGCGGACTGAAGCTTTCTTT.